Below, one T cell receptor (beta chain) is given with its context. The method was immunoSEQ multiplex PCR; TCRdb's version includes in-frame clones alone and lacks a portion of them. The sample has under 70,000 clones, almost 95% seen once. The data stem from a study of technical replicates of blood from several donors. This CDR3 spans 16 amino acids. V lost 0 bases, J lost 8 bases, and 17 bases lay in between. Germline V gene data show CDR1 as LGHNA and CDR2 as YSLEER. The sample comprised T cells isolated from PBMCs. The V call is TRBV4-3, the J call TRBJ1-5, with D perhaps TRBD1 (5 bases). The TCR originated in a human donor in good health. In DNA form, the CDR3 reads TGCGCCAGCAGCCAAGATCCAATGGGGGGGGGAGAGCCCCAGCATTTT. This codes for CASSQDPMGGGEPQHF.